This section outlines one TCR beta chain sequence together with its context. It has no known antigen specificity. Nothing much larger sits one base from this clone, and base qualities are not available. The treatment or condition label here, explained by the study, means: live attenuated yellow fever vaccine strain. A standard Ficoll-Paque protocol was used to isolate PBMCs from peripheral blood. Dynabeads CD4 and CD8 positive selection kits were used to isolate CD4 and CD8 T-cell fractions. RNA was extracted with TriZol from bulk PBMCs, CD4 and CD8 fractions, and dextramer-positive and dextramer-negative fractions. Sequencing was carried out with an Illumina NovaSeq 6000. TCR cDNA was synthesized by 5'RACE template switching, which introduced a universal primer site and unique molecular identifiers. Priming of cDNA synthesis was performed from both the TCR alpha and TCR beta constant segments. Libraries were amplified in two PCR steps, with sample barcodes and sequencing adapters added in the second step. Sequencing of libraries was performed on Illumina HiSeq 2500 (2x100 bp) or NovaSeq (2x150 bp). From the authors' description of their analysis: Reads were demultiplexed and collapsed into UMI consensus sequences with MIGEC, and V(D)J alignment was performed with MiXCR. Vaccine-responding clonotypes were defined with edgeR using replicate PBMC samples, requiring FDR below 0.01 and a log2 fold change above 5 up to day 15. Bulk clonotypes were assigned CD4 or CD8 identity according to which sequenced CD4 or CD8 repertoire held them at higher abundance. The public reads were reanalyzed by TCRdb: fastp trimming at Q25, MiXCR alignment, in-frame beta chains only. Each entry merges the rows of one CDR3 protein and shows their most common DNA and genes. Here the V and J calls rest on TCRdb's processing, not on the authors' analysis. This sample lists around 340,000 distinct CDR3 sequences; about 12% were detected once. 2.5% to 4% of the sample goes to the ten largest clones.

This sample stems from a study of T cells after yellow fever vaccination (dated by TCRdb to the late 2010s). A note on the overall study: The SMART-Seq v4 Ultra Low Input RNA kit was used to prepare libraries from fractions with low cell numbers. To track T-cell clones before and after primary and booster YFV17D yellow fever vaccination, bulk TCR alpha and beta repertoires were sequenced longitudinally. Two healthy male donors, one aged 18 to 30 and one aged 30 to 40 years, were included in the cohort. Bulk PBMC replicates and cell subsets were isolated from blood drawn at multiple timepoints before and after both primary and secondary immunization. The investigation overall reported the following: Because abundant contaminating clonotypes from the bulk population could be contained in FACS-sorted repertoires, computational filtering was required. The secondary T-cell response was weaker than the primary response but faster, peaking on day 5 instead of day 15. After the booster, most clones that had expanded after primary vaccination were detected again (nearly 97% of CD4 and under 90% of CD8), suggesting broad maintenance of memory. A small share of clonotypes occurred in both CD4 and CD8 compartments, likely arising from convergent recombination. Because only a couple of donors were included in the study, the extent to which the findings can be generalized is limited.

From the cysteine through the phenylalanine, the CDR3 covers 14 amino acids. Only the CDR3 region is kept as DNA, spanning 42 bases read in frame from base 1. V lost 5 bases and J lost 0 bases; the stretch between them is 10 bases long. The germline V gene (reference sequence) sets CDR1 to MNHEY and CDR2 to SMNVEV. The material was CD4+ T cells sorted from PBMCs, obtained 15 days after the yellow fever booster vaccination. The chain links TRBV27 with TRBJ2-5; confidence is insufficient to name the D gene. The TCR sequence derives from a young man who received the YFV17D yellow fever vaccine. The CDR3 region has the sequence CASSLSSYQETQYF. The nucleotide sequence is TGTGCCAGCAGTCTCTCCTCGTACCAAGAGACCCAGTACTTC.